What follows are 23 T cell receptor beta chains derived from one specimen sequenced in a study of control samples from healthy donors and cancer patients. The protocol was immunoSEQ multiplex PCR, while the TCRdb copy is restricted to in-frame clones and leaves out a portion. The sample includes about 83,000 clones, 75% to 95% of them seen just once. Material for sequencing was blood. All receptors come from a man aged 25 to 45 in good health.

This clone was counted only a few times. This chain uses TRBV4-1 with TRBJ2-4, with TRBD2 matching 9 bases. The CDR3 length is 16 residues. Germline V gives CDR1 MGHRA, CDR2 YSYEKL. Unmatched junction bases numbered 8, after V lost 0 bases and J lost 8 bases. In nucleotides, the CDR3 is TGCGCCAGCAGCCAAGACCTCGCGGGAGGGCCGGACATTCAGTACTTC. It encodes CASSQDLAGGPDIQYF.

The chain combines TRBV18 with TRBJ2-7; TRBD1 might be the D (5 bases). V dropped 5 bases and J dropped 0 bases, with 14 bases sitting between them. This CDR3 region has 15 residues. Per germline, CDR1 KGHSH and CDR2 LQKENI. In DNA form, the CDR3 reads TGTGCCAGCTCAGGACAAGGCCAGGTCTCCTACGAGCAGTACTTC. Residues: CASSGQGQVSYEQYF.

The chain carries TRBV15 and TRBJ2-7; 11 bases align to TRBD1. The germline V gene encodes CDR1 LNHNV and CDR2 YYDKDF (reference sequence). The CDR3 has 15 residues. V shed 1 base and J 3 bases; nucleotides not matched to a gene: 2. In DNA form, the CDR3 reads TGTGCCACCAGCAGAGTGGGGACAGGGGGCTACGAGCAGTACTTC. It is translated as CATSRVGTGGYEQYF.

V usage is TRBV5-4 and J usage is TRBJ2-2; TRBD1 matches at 7 bases. Trimming cost V 7 bases and J 0 bases; bases outside gene matches: 9. The CDR3 is 16 amino acids. Germline V gene data show CDR1 as SGHNT and CDR2 as YYREEE (reference sequence). DNA of the CDR3: TGTGCCAGCTTTGAATGGACAGGCGCGAACACCGGGGAGCTGTTTTTT. It is translated as CASFEWTGANTGELFF.

The V and J genes are TRBV19 and TRBJ2-1; possibly TRBD2 for D (5 bases). Deletions cut 0 bases from V and 6 bases from J, with 6 bases between. Germline V gene data show CDR1 as LNHDA and CDR2 as SQIVND (reference sequence). The CDR3 contains 13 residues. CDR3 in amino acids: CASSIEGGNEQFF. CDR3 nucleotides: TGTGCCAGTAGTATAGAAGGAGGCAATGAGCAGTTCTTC.

J is TRBJ2-1 and V is TRBV10-3; D is ambiguous. The germline CDR1 and CDR2 sequences are ENHRY and SYGVKD. V was clipped by 9 bases and J by 5 bases, with 17 bases between them. The CDR3 consists of 14 residues. This CDR3 is CAIHGEQSNNEQFF. In DNA form, the CDR3 reads TGTGCCATACACGGAGAACAGTCGAACAATGAGCAGTTCTTC.

The V call is TRBV11-2, the J call TRBJ1-2; D ambiguous. Trimming shortened V by 5 bases and J by 6 bases, and 19 bases separated the two germline ends. This CDR3 region has 15 residues. Germline V CDR1 and CDR2: SGHAT, FQNNGV. CDR3 amino acids: CASSTGHTLEDGYTF. In DNA form, the CDR3 reads TGTGCCAGCAGCACGGGCCATACCTTAGAGGATGGCTACACCTTC.

This chain joins TRBV4-2 and TRBJ2-2, with TRBD2 matching over 9 bases. Germline V lookup: CDR1 LGHNA, CDR2 YNFKEQ. The CDR3 runs 17 residues. The junction had 6 bases not matched to a gene; V was cut back by 2 bases and J by 2 bases. Here the CDR3 DNA reads TGTGCCAGCAGCCAAATGACTAGCGGATCTAACACCGGGGAGCTGTTTTTT. It translates to CASSQMTSGSNTGELFF.

The V and J genes are TRBV3-1 (or the pseudogene TRBV3-2) and TRBJ1-1, with D unresolved. This CDR3 contains 14 residues. Germline V gene lookup returns CDR1 LGHDT and CDR2 YNNKEL (reference sequence). Trimming shortened V by 2 bases and J by 1 base, and 8 bases separated the two germline ends. CDR3 amino acids: CASSQTKGNTEAFF. The CDR3 nucleotides read TGTGCCAGCAGCCAAACGAAGGGGAACACTGAAGCTTTCTTT.

The chain joins TRBV18 to TRBJ1-3, with no clear D. Looked up from germline, CDR1 is KGHSH and CDR2 is LQKENI. The CDR3 consists of 13 residues. The V gene lost 10 bases and the J gene lost 0 bases, with 10 bases spanning the gap. The CDR3 DNA sequence: TGTGCCACCGTCCAGGTCTCTGGAAACACCATATATTTT. This gives the protein CATVQVSGNTIYF.

The gene calls are TRBV2 and TRBJ2-7, with D hard to call. The germline V and J ends were trimmed by 2 bases and 3 bases, with 8 bases remaining between them. CDR3 length: 13 amino acids. In germline, CDR1 is SNHLY, CDR2 FYNNEI. The CDR3 here is CASSEISRYEQYF. CDR3 in DNA: TGTGCCAGCAGTGAAATCTCCCGCTACGAGCAGTACTTC.

The chain is built from TRBV25-1 and TRBJ1-4; D is perhaps TRBD1 (5 bases). V was pared by 3 bases and J by 8 bases, with 10 bases between. This CDR3 has 13 amino acids. Per germline, CDR1 MGHDK and CDR2 SYGVNS. CDR3 protein: CASSDGGNEKLFF. CDR3 nucleotide sequence: TGTGCCAGCAGTGACGGGGGGAACGAAAAACTGTTTTTT.

The chain is built from TRBV5-5 and TRBJ2-7; D is possibly TRBD1 or TRBD2 (5 bases each). V lost 4 bases and J 3 bases, leaving 8 bases between the germline ends. The CDR3 runs 12 residues. The germline V gene has CDR1 SGHKS and CDR2 YYEKEE (reference sequence). The CDR3 sequence: CASSRDLYEQYF. As DNA, the CDR3 is TGTGCCAGCAGCCGGGACCTCTACGAGCAGTACTTC.

The V and J genes are TRBV28 and TRBJ1-6, with D perhaps TRBD1 (6 bases). V was clipped by 3 bases and J by 9 bases, with 18 bases between them. Germline V gene lookup returns CDR1 MDHEN and CDR2 SYDVKM. The length of the CDR3 is 16 residues. Here the CDR3 reads CASSFWAQGSRSPLHF. The CDR3 DNA reads as TGTGCCAGCAGTTTTTGGGCCCAGGGGTCTCGTTCACCCCTCCACTTT. Looking up the rest from reference TRBV28 and TRBJ1-6 gives the full variable domain: DVKVTQSSRYLVKRTGEKVFLECVQDMDHENMFWYRQDPGLGLRLIYFSYDVKMKEKGDIPEGYSVSREKKERFSLILESASTNQTSMYLCASSFWAQGSRSPLHFGNGTRLTVT.

The rearrangement links TRBV3-1 (or the pseudogene TRBV3-2) to TRBJ1-6; D ambiguous. The CDR3 runs 15 residues. Trimming pared 4 bases from V and 2 bases from J, leaving 9 bases between. The germline V gene has CDR1 LGHDT and CDR2 YNNKEL (reference sequence). The CDR3: CASSPSGTYNSPLHF. The CDR3 region has the DNA TGTGCCAGCAGCCCCTCCGGGACCTATAATTCACCCCTCCACTTT.

This clone was seen just once. Other DNA sequences in the same sample also yield this CDR3. The chain joins TRBV7-3 to TRBJ1-6; no definite D call. From germline, CDR1 is SGHTA and CDR2 FQGTGA. This CDR3 spans 16 amino acids. Trimming cost V 3 bases and J 7 bases, with 16 bases left between them. CDR3 residues: CASSFTGRRSNSPLHF. CDR3 sequence (DNA): TGTGCCAGCAGCTTTACCGGGCGACGTTCGAATTCACCCCTCCACTTT. Filled out from reference TRBV7-3 and TRBJ1-6, the complete variable domain reads GAGVSQTPSNKVTEKGKYVELRCDPISGHTALYWYRQSLGQGPEFLIYFQGTGAADDSGLPNDRFFAVRPEGSVSTLKIQRTERGDSAVYLCASSFTGRRSNSPLHFGNGTRLTVT.

This clone was seen once. The gene calls are TRBV10-1 and TRBJ2-7, with 8 positions matching TRBD1. Germline CDR1 is WNHNN and CDR2 is SYGVQD (reference sequence). J was trimmed by 2 bases and V by 4 bases; bases with no gene match: 10. This CDR3 has 16 residues. The chain's CDR3 is CASSVETGAKTYEQYF. As DNA, the CDR3 is TGCGCCAGCAGTGTGGAGACAGGGGCCAAAACCTACGAGCAGTACTTC.

The gene calls are TRBV28 and TRBJ1-5; the match to TRBD1 covers 8 bases. The J segment lost 11 bases and the V segment lost 11 bases, leaving 11 bases of the junction unmatched. The CDR3 sequence is 12 residues long. Germline CDR1 MDHEN, CDR2 SYDVKM. The CDR3 sequence is CASGQGEGAQHF. CDR3 sequence (DNA): TGTGCCTCCGGACAGGGTGAAGGGGCCCAGCATTTT.

The chain carries TRBV2 and TRBJ2-3, with TRBD2 matching over 9 bases. Per the germline V gene, CDR1 is SNHLY and CDR2 is FYNNEI. V was pared by 7 bases and J by 2 bases, with 4 bases of the junction left unmatched. CDR3 size: 14 residues. The DNA for the CDR3 is TGTGCCAGCAACCTAGCGGGGACCACAGATACGCAGTATTTT. This codes for CASNLAGTTDTQYF.

This sequence joins TRBV6-2 or TRBV6-3 and TRBJ1-1, with D tentatively TRBD1 (5 bases). Trimming cost V 0 bases and J 0 bases, with 14 bases left between them. CDR1 and CDR2 (germline): MNHEY, SVGEGT. This CDR3 is built from 17 residues. In DNA form, the CDR3 reads TGTGCCAGCAGTTACTCACCGGGGCGAGGAATGAACACTGAAGCTTTCTTT. It translates to CASSYSPGRGMNTEAFF.

The V gene is TRBV7-2, the J gene TRBJ1-3; TRBD1 is a possible D gene (6 bases). Trimming took 3 bases from V and 4 from J, leaving 10 bases between them. This CDR3 is 14 amino acids long. Germline values: CDR1 SGHTA, CDR2 FQGNSA. The CDR3 region is CASSLTGFGNTIYF. The CDR3 nucleotides are TGTGCCAGCAGCTTGACAGGTTTCGGAAACACCATATATTTT.

The chain uses TRBV9 and TRBJ1-1; D might be TRBD1 (5 bases). Trimming took 3 bases from V and 1 from J, leaving 10 bases between them. Germline values: CDR1 SGDLS, CDR2 YYNGEE. The CDR3 extends over 14 amino acids. CDR3 nucleotide sequence: TGTGCCAGCAGCGAACAGGTGAAGAACACTGAAGCTTTCTTT. It translates to CASSEQVKNTEAFF.

The V gene is TRBV24-1, the J gene TRBJ1-2; 7 bases fit TRBD1. Trimming removed 6 bases from V and 6 bases from J; junction bases left unmatched: 0. The germline V gene has CDR1 KGHDR and CDR2 SFDVKD. This CDR3 is 11 amino acids long. In DNA, the CDR3 is TGTGCCACCAGTCAGGGGGATGGCTACACCTTC. Protein product: CATSQGDGYTF.